This is a list of T cell receptor beta chains from one sample in a study of T cell changes during pregnancy in multiple sclerosis. TCRdb keeps only in-frame clones here, not all; method: immunoSEQ multiplex PCR. The table lists tens of thousands of clones, around 91% of them singletons. This sample comprised peripheral blood, obtained in the third trimester of pregnancy. The receptors stem from a female donor in good health, enrolled as a control in a pregnancy study. Both conserved end residues are part of each CDR3. A D gene is named only where the DNA matches it firmly. For some rows the clone size is stated as once, few or many, or as a class when expanded; others skip it.

TRBD2	TRBV2	NA	TRBJ2-3	TGTGCCAGCAGTGAAGCGCTTCGCGGGAGCGCAGATACGCAGTATTTT	CASSEALRGSADTQYF
NA	TRBV25-1	NA	TRBJ1-2	TGTGCCAGCAGTGCTGGAGGGAGGGGTGGCTACACCTTC	CASSAGGRGGYTF
NA	TRBV11-2	NA	TRBJ1-1	TGTGCCAGCAGCTTTACAGGAATGAACACTGAAGCTTTCTTT	CASSFTGMNTEAFF
TRBD1	TRBV29-1	few	TRBJ2-1	TGCAGCTCGAATAACCGGGACAGGGACAATGAGCAGTTCTTC	CSSNNRDRDNEQFF
TRBD1	TRBV9	NA	TRBJ1-4	TGTGCCAGCAGCGCCACGACAGGGGGGAATGAAAAACTGTTTTTT	CASSATTGGNEKLFF
TRBD1	TRBV4-3	NA	TRBJ2-3	TGCGCCAGCAGCCAAGAGGCTACAGGGGCGGCAGATACGCAGTATTTT	CASSQEATGAADTQYF
TRBD1	TRBV9	NA	TRBJ1-1	TGTGCCAGCAGCGCTAGACAGGGGACGAACACTGAAGCTTTCTTT	CASSARQGTNTEAFF
NA	TRBV18	NA	TRBJ1-2	TGTGCCAGCTCACCAAAGCAGGGCCGAAACGAATCCTTC	CASSPKQGRNESF
NA	TRBV18	NA	TRBJ2-5	TGTGCCAGCTCACCCGGACAGCAAGAGACCCAGTACTTC	CASSPGQQETQYF
TRBD1	TRBV5-4	NA	TRBJ2-7	TGTGCCAGCAGCACAGAGGACAGGCCCTACGAGCAGTACTTC	CASSTEDRPYEQYF
TRBD1	TRBV18	NA	TRBJ2-3	TGTGCCAGCTCACCCGGGACAGCAAGCACAGATACGCAGTATTTT	CASSPGTASTDTQYF
NA	TRBV10-3	NA	TRBJ2-3	TGTGCCATCAGGCAGGGGGGCGCCACAGATACGCAGTATTTT	CAIRQGGATDTQYF
NA	TRBV25-1	NA	TRBJ1-2	TGTGCCAGCAGCGGAAGGATAGGGGCGATGGACTATGGCTACACCTTC	CASSGRIGAMDYGYTF
TRBD2	TRBV2	NA	TRBJ2-3	TGTGCCAGCAGTGCCCTAGCGGGAGGGGGTACAGATACGCAGTATTTT	CASSALAGGGTDTQYF
TRBD1	TRBV6-1	NA	TRBJ2-2	TGTGCCATCAGACAGGGTAACACCGGGGAGCTGTTTTTT	CAIRQGNTGELFF
NA	TRBV2	NA	TRBJ2-1	TGTGCCAGCAGTGAGAACAACGGGATTTTGGCGTTCTTC	CASSENNGILAFF
NA	TRBV7-6	NA	TRBJ1-1	TGTGCCAGCAGCTTAGCGCAAGGGGGGAACACTGAAGCTTTCTTT	CASSLAQGGNTEAFF
NA	TRBV4-1	NA	TRBJ2-7	TGCGCCAGCAGCCAAGATCAGACACCCTCCTACGAGCAGTACTTC	CASSQDQTPSYEQYF
NA	TRBV11-2	NA	TRBJ2-5	TGTGCCAGCAGCTTAGCTGAAGTGGGGGGGACCCAGTACTTC	CASSLAEVGGTQYF
NA	TRBV19	few	TRBJ2-2	TGTGCCAGTAGTACATCCTCCAGGAACACCGGGGAGCTGTTTTTT	CASSTSSRNTGELFF
NA	TRBV29-1	NA	TRBJ2-7	TGCAGCGGCTCCCAGGGTAACACCTACGAGCAGTACTTC	CSGSQGNTYEQYF
NA	TRBV30	NA	TRBJ2-2	TGTGCCTGGGGGGCAGGGACCGGGGAGCTGTTTTTT	CAWGAGTGELFF
NA	TRBV29-1	NA	TRBJ1-4	TGCAGCGTTGGGTCCAGGACTAATGAAAAACTGTTTTTT	CSVGSRTNEKLFF
NA	TRBV10-3	NA	TRBJ2-7	TGTGCCATCACCCCGACGAAGACACAAGGCGAGCAGTACTTC	CAITPTKTQGEQYF
NA	TRBV27	once	TRBJ2-7	TGTGCCAGCAGTTTATCGAACAGGGGGGGTACTTTACACGAGCAGTACTTC	CASSLSNRGGTLHEQYF
TRBD2	TRBV7-6	NA	TRBJ2-7	TGTGCCAGCAGCCTCGGGGTAGCGGGGGGACGCGAGCAGTACTTC	CASSLGVAGGREQYF
TRBD1	TRBV6-5	NA	TRBJ2-3	TGTGCCAGCGGACGTTCCCAGGGGGCAGATACGCAGTATTTT	CASGRSQGADTQYF
NA	TRBV7-9	NA	TRBJ1-1	TGTGCCAGCAACCCCTGGGGCGGGAACACTGAAGCTTTCTTT	CASNPWGGNTEAFF
NA	TRBV2	NA	TRBJ1-4	TGTGCCAGCAGTAGAGCAGGGACGGGGGACGAAAAACTGTTTTTT	CASSRAGTGDEKLFF
TRBD1	TRBV15	once	TRBJ2-7	TGTGCCACCAGCCGGGGCGCCGGGACAGGGGACGAGCAGTACTTC	CATSRGAGTGDEQYF
TRBD1	TRBV6-5	NA	TRBJ1-2	TGTGCCAGCAGGGAGACAGGGAGTTATGGCTACACCTTC	CASRETGSYGYTF
NA	TRBV7-9	NA	TRBJ2-1	TGTGCCAGCAGCTTAGAGACGGGGGTCCCTAGAGATGAGCAGTTCTTC	CASSLETGVPRDEQFF
TRBD1	TRBV6-5	NA	TRBJ2-7	TGTGCCAGCAACCCCGGAGACAGGGAAGAGCAGTACTTC	CASNPGDREEQYF